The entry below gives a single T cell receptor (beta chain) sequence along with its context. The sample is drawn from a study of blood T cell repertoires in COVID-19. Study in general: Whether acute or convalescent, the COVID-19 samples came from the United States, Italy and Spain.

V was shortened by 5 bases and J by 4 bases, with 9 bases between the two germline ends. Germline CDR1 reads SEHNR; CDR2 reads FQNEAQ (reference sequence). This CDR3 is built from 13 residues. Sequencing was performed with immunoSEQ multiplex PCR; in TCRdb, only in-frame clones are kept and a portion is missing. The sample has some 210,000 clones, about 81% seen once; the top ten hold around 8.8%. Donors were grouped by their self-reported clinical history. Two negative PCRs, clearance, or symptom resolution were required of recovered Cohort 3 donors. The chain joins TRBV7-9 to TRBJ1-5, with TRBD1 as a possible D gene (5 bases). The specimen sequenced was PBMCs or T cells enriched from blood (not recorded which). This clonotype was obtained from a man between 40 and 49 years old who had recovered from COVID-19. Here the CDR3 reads CASSETDNQPQHF. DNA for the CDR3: TGTGCCAGCAGCGAGACAGATAATCAGCCCCAGCATTTT.